This T cell receptor (beta chain) emerged from a study of T cell repertoires and Cas9 in healthy adults. Study overall: CD4 and CD8 compartments: SpCas9-reactive T cells profiled for potency, cytotoxicity, lineage. Study results and caveats: In vitro, SpCas9-reactive Tregs were reported to curb effector T cell proliferation and function.

TCRdb's table, derived via immunoSEQ multiplex PCR, lists solely in-frame clones and lacks some. The profile shows over a thousand clones, roughly four fifths of them singletons. V lost 4 bases and J 4 bases, leaving 11 bases between the germline ends. This CDR3 spans 14 amino acids. Germline-derived CDR1 and CDR2 are SGDLS and YYNGEE. Material for sequencing was SpCas9-reactive Tregs (CD4+, CD25+, CD127-, CD137+, CD154-) from PBMCs; culture status not recorded. This rearrangement joins TRBV9 to TRBJ2-2; a possible D gene is TRBD1 (5 bases). The TCR originated in a human donor in good health. CDR3: CASSPRQSTGELFF. CDR3 bases: TGTGCCAGCAGCCCCCGACAGTCCACCGGGGAGCTGTTTTTT.